Listed here are 30 T cell receptor beta chains from one sample, sequenced in a study of T cell changes during pregnancy in multiple sclerosis. Clones were sequenced by immunoSEQ multiplex PCR, and TCRdb holds only the in-frame ones, with some missing. The sample lists more than 85,000 clones, approximately 94% occurring once. The specimen was peripheral blood, collected in the second trimester of pregnancy. Every receptor here comes from a female donor with multiple sclerosis, enrolled in a pregnancy study.

This clone is a singleton in its sample. CDR3 region: CASSLRGTSGRGSSDTQYF. Written as DNA, the CDR3 is TGCGCCAGCAGCCTCCGCGGGACTAGCGGGAGAGGTAGCTCAGATACGCAGTATTTT. The chain employs TRBV4-1 and TRBJ2-3; 14 bases are shared with TRBD2. This CDR3 is 19 amino acids long. V was pared by 4 bases and J by 4 bases, with 13 bases of the junction left unmatched. In germline, CDR1 is MGHRA, CDR2 YSYEKL.

This chain links TRBV29-1 with TRBJ2-1; a weak D match, TRBD1 (6 bases). V was trimmed by 7 bases and J by 3 bases, leaving 13 bases between them. The CDR3 contains 13 residues. Germline loops: CDR1 SQVTM, CDR2 ANQGSEA. This CDR3 is CSAAEGHYNEQFF. Written as DNA, the CDR3 is TGCAGCGCTGCCGAGGGACACTACAATGAGCAGTTCTTC.

The chain carries TRBV7-8 and TRBJ1-5; the match to TRBD1 covers 8 bases. V trimming: 1 base; J trimming: 2 bases; junction bases outside the gene matches: 7. The CDR3 sequence is 17 residues long. Germline-derived CDR1 and CDR2 are SGHVS and FQNEAQ. The CDR3 loop reads CASSLGAGGIGNQPQHF. CDR3 nucleotides: TGTGCCAGCAGCTTAGGCGCAGGGGGCATTGGCAATCAGCCCCAGCATTTT.

CDR3 sequence reads: CASSTRLARHNEQFF. The CDR3 DNA is TGTGCCAGCAGCACGCGACTAGCGCGGCACAATGAGCAGTTCTTC. The chain carries TRBV7-2 and TRBJ2-1, with 8 bases identical to TRBD2. Germline V gene sequence: CDR1 SGHTA, CDR2 FQGNSA. CDR3 length: 15 residues. J gave up 5 bases and V 5 bases, and 8 bases lay outside the gene matches.

The chain carries TRBV7-6 and TRBJ2-1; the match to TRBD2 covers 11 bases. The germline V gene encodes CDR1 SGHVS and CDR2 FNYEAQ. The CDR3 contains 17 residues. V lost 0 bases and J lost 5; bases outside the gene matches: 6. Written as DNA, the CDR3 is TGTGCCAGCAGCTTAGCCGTAGCGGGAGGGCCCCACAATGAGCAGTTCTTC. Protein product: CASSLAVAGGPHNEQFF.

The J gene is TRBJ2-7, the V gene TRBV28; possible D gene TRBD2, 7 bases. Deletions cut 7 bases from V and 3 bases from J, with 22 bases between. In germline, CDR1 is MDHEN, CDR2 SYDVKM. The CDR3 sequence is 16 residues long. CDR3 bases: TGTGCCAGCACCCAGGCGGGGGCTAGGGGGGGCTACGAGCAGTACTTC. Protein: CASTQAGARGGYEQYF. Full variable domain (rest looked up from reference TRBV28 and TRBJ2-7): DVKVTQSSRYLVKRTGEKVFLECVQDMDHENMFWYRQDPGLGLRLIYFSYDVKMKEKGDIPEGYSVSREKKERFSLILESASTNQTSMYLCASTQAGARGGYEQYFGPGTRLTVT.

The chain recombines TRBV30 with TRBJ1-4; D may be TRBD1 (6 bases). Trimming stripped 1 base from V and 5 bases from J, with 11 bases between. The CDR3 spans 14 residues. Germline CDR1 and CDR2: GTSNPN and SVGIG (reference sequence). CDR3 region: CAWSAPGANEKLFF. The DNA for the CDR3 is TGTGCCTGGAGTGCTCCAGGGGCGAATGAAAAACTGTTTTTT.

The rearrangement uses TRBV7-7 and TRBJ2-5, with TRBD2 as a possible D gene (5 bases). The CDR3 contains 14 residues. Trimming removed 4 bases at V and 4 bases at J, with 13 bases between. CDR1 is SSHAT and CDR2 is FNYEAQ in the germline V gene (reference sequence). The CDR3 reads CASSYPDSTETQYF. The CDR3 region has the DNA TGTGCCAGCAGCTACCCGGACTCAACAGAGACCCAGTACTTC.

The chain recombines TRBV7-9 with TRBJ2-7, with D unresolved. V was cut by 7 bases and J by 7 bases, with 20 bases left in between. The CDR3 is made up of 14 amino acids. Germline CDR1 and CDR2: SEHNR and FQNEAQ (reference sequence). The CDR3 loop is CASTLSQATAEQYF. Written as DNA, the CDR3 is TGTGCCAGCACCCTATCTCAGGCCACAGCAGAGCAGTACTTC.

For the CDR3, the DNA is TGTGCCTGGAGTCGGACAGGGCTTTCGAACACTGAAGCTTTCTTT. It encodes CAWSRTGLSNTEAFF. The chain combines TRBV30 with TRBJ1-1, with 8 bases identical to TRBD1. CDR1 and CDR2 (germline): GTSNPN, SVGIG (reference sequence). Trimming at V came to 2 bases and at J to 1 base, leaving 6 bases not matched to a gene. There are 15 residues in the CDR3.

The chain uses TRBV6-5 and TRBJ1-6; 9 bases agree with TRBD1. Trimming removed 6 bases from V and 9 bases from J; junction bases left unmatched: 9. This CDR3 is built from 15 residues. Germline CDR1 reads MNHEY; CDR2 reads SVGAGI. CDR3 in DNA: TGTGCCAGCAGGTCCGGGACAGGGATTATTTCACCCCTCCACTTT. Protein sequence: CASRSGTGIISPLHF.

V usage is TRBV10-3 and J usage is TRBJ1-2; a weak D match, TRBD1 (5 bases). Germline V lookup: CDR1 ENHRY, CDR2 SYGVKD. The CDR3 runs to 12 residues. V gave up 4 bases and J gave up 5 bases, with 8 bases separating them. CDR3 sequence reads: CAISVRGYGYTF. CDR3 coding DNA: TGTGCCATCAGTGTTCGGGGGTATGGCTACACCTTC.

The chain links TRBV5-4 to TRBJ2-7; D remains unclear. Trimming took off 0 bases at V and 4 bases at J, with 8 bases between the two ends. There are 13 residues in the CDR3. CDR1 is SGHNT, CDR2 YYREEE, per germline (reference sequence). This CDR3 is CASSLGTRYEQYF. The CDR3 bases are TGTGCCAGCAGCTTGGGTACCAGGTACGAGCAGTACTTC.

The rearrangement joins TRBV2 to TRBJ1-4; no clear D gene. V was cut by 4 bases and J by 5 bases, with 14 bases left in between. Looked up from germline, CDR1 is SNHLY and CDR2 is FYNNEI. The length of the CDR3 is 15 residues. The CDR3 sequence is CASSGLLGTNEKLFF. CDR3 DNA sequence: TGTGCCAGCAGTGGGTTGCTAGGCACAAATGAAAAACTGTTTTTT.

V is TRBV5-4 and J is TRBJ2-3; unclear D gene. Trimming stripped 0 bases from V and 6 bases from J, with 5 bases between. The CDR3 extends over 12 amino acids. The germline CDR1 and CDR2 sequences are SGHNT and YYREEE (reference sequence). The CDR3 loop reads CASSLDGDTQYF. In nucleotides, the CDR3 is TGTGCCAGCAGCTTGGACGGGGATACGCAGTATTTT.

The chain combines TRBV6-1 with TRBJ2-7, with 9 nucleotides matching TRBD2. The CDR3 contains 14 residues. The J segment lost 3 bases and the V segment lost 4 bases, leaving 4 bases of the junction unmatched. CDR1 is MNHNS and CDR2 is SASEGT in the germline V gene. CDR3 residues: CASSVGTSIYEQYF. The CDR3 DNA is TGTGCCAGCAGTGTGGGGACTAGCATCTACGAGCAGTACTTC.

The genes are TRBV19 and TRBJ1-5; 10 nucleotides match TRBD1. The V gene end was trimmed by 6 bases and the J gene end by 5 bases; junction bases not matched to a gene: 7. This CDR3 has 15 amino acids. CDR1 is LNHDA, CDR2 SQIVND, per germline (reference sequence). The CDR3 protein is CASSSPGQGYQPQHF. The CDR3 DNA reads as TGTGCCAGTAGCTCGCCGGGACAGGGGTATCAGCCCCAGCATTTT. Combining the CDR3 with reference TRBV19 and TRBJ1-5 gives the whole variable domain DGGITQSPKYLFRKEGQNVTLSCEQNLNHDAMYWYRQDPGQGLRLIYYSQIVNDFQKGDIAEGYSVSREKKESFPLTVTSAQKNPTAFYLCASSSPGQGYQPQHFGDGTRLSIL.

In this sample, this clone turned up once. The V gene is TRBV30, the J gene TRBJ2-6; 11 nucleotides line up with TRBD1. The CDR3 covers 18 residues. CDR1 and CDR2 (germline): GTSNPN, SVGIG (reference sequence). The V and J ends lost 6 bases and 1 base, in that order; junction bases with no gene match: 11. CDR3 sequence (DNA): TGTGCCTGCAGATCCGGGACAGGGGGTTTATCTGGGGCCAACGTCCTGACTTTC. Its translation is CACRSGTGGLSGANVLTF.

This clone was seen once. This chain links TRBV28 with TRBJ2-3, with a weak D call TRBD2 (6 bases). This CDR3 has 14 amino acids. CDR1 is MDHEN and CDR2 is SYDVKM in the germline V gene. Trimming took off 2 bases at V and 0 bases at J, with 6 bases between the two ends. CDR3 bases: TGTGCCAGCAGTTTAGCGGGAAGCACAGATACGCAGTATTTT. It specifies CASSLAGSTDTQYF. Looking up the rest from reference TRBV28 and TRBJ2-3 gives the full variable domain: DVKVTQSSRYLVKRTGEKVFLECVQDMDHENMFWYRQDPGLGLRLIYFSYDVKMKEKGDIPEGYSVSREKKERFSLILESASTNQTSMYLCASSLAGSTDTQYFGPGTRLTVL.

This clone was found once. The chain is built from TRBV19 and TRBJ1-5; 7 bases match TRBD1. J lost 5 bases, V lost 5 bases, and 3 bases had no gene match. Germline V lookup: CDR1 LNHDA, CDR2 SQIVND (reference sequence). The CDR3 totals 13 residues. The CDR3 DNA reads TGTGCCAGTAGTCGGGACAGCGATCAGCCCCAGCATTTT. This translates into CASSRDSDQPQHF.

V and J are TRBV6-1 and TRBJ2-7; tentative D call: TRBD2 (5 bases). The CDR3 is made up of 13 amino acids. V dropped 6 bases and J dropped 7 bases, with 16 bases sitting between them. The germline V gene encodes CDR1 MNHNS and CDR2 SASEGT. CDR3 DNA: TGTGCCAGCAGGGCCTCGGGGTTCTTGGAGCAGTACTTC. It specifies CASRASGFLEQYF.

The chain employs TRBV29-1 and TRBJ2-6; 12 positions match TRBD1. This CDR3 contains 17 residues. Germline trimming cut 5 bases from V and 2 bases from J; bases unmatched to any gene: 7. Looked up from germline, CDR1 is SQVTM and CDR2 is ANQGSEA. DNA of the CDR3: TGCAGCGTTCTAACCGGGACAGGGGGCACTGGGGCCAACGTCCTGACTTTC. This sequence encodes CSVLTGTGGTGANVLTF.

V gene TRBV5-1 combines with J gene TRBJ2-5; D might be TRBD2 (6 bases). Looked up from germline, CDR1 is SGHRS and CDR2 is YFSETQ. V lost 3 bases, J lost 5 bases, and 14 bases lay in between. The CDR3 extends over 14 amino acids. The CDR3 DNA is TGCGCCAGCAGCTGGTACGGGACTCCGGAGACCCAGTACTTC. This codes for CASSWYGTPETQYF.

This chain links TRBV6-1 with TRBJ1-1; 7 nucleotides line up with TRBD1. The V and J ends lost 5 bases and 1 base, in that order; junction bases with no gene match: 4. The V gene's germline CDR1 is MNHNS and CDR2 SASEGT. CDR3 length equals 14 residues. CDR3 loop: CASSTHRGNTEAFF. In DNA, the CDR3 is TGTGCCAGCAGTACCCACAGGGGGAACACTGAAGCTTTCTTT.

This clone was recorded once. The V and J genes are TRBV25-1 and TRBJ2-1; possibly TRBD1 for D (6 bases). Germline V CDR1 and CDR2: MGHDK, SYGVNS. The CDR3 spans 14 residues. Deletions cut 5 bases from V and 4 bases from J, with 12 bases between. The CDR3 DNA follows: TGTGCCAGCAGTAAAGCCGGGACATACAATGAGCAGTTCTTC. Protein: CASSKAGTYNEQFF.

In DNA form, the CDR3 reads TGTGCCAGTAGTATTGGAGGAGCGCGGCAGAGAGCCGGGGAGCTGTTTTTT. It yields the protein CASSIGGARQRAGELFF. The chain combines TRBV19 with TRBJ2-2; D might be TRBD2 (5 bases). Germline V CDR1 and CDR2: LNHDA, SQIVND (reference sequence). The V end lost 3 bases, the J end lost 6 bases, and 20 bases lay between the germline ends. CDR3 length equals 17 residues.

The chain has TRBV27 and TRBJ2-1, with 11 nucleotides matching TRBD2. The CDR3 runs 17 residues. After removal of 8 bases from V and 8 bases from J, the junction contained 17 bases not matched to a gene. The V gene's germline CDR1 is MNHEY and CDR2 SMNVEV (reference sequence). In nucleotides, the CDR3 is TGTGCCAGCCGAAAGAAGCCGGGACTAGCGGCATTTGATGAGCAGTTCTTC. This translates into CASRKKPGLAAFDEQFF.

The chain recombines TRBV6-1 with TRBJ1-2; no clear D gene. The CDR3 has 11 amino acids. Trimming shortened V by 7 bases and J by 2 bases, and 5 bases separated the two germline ends. Germline CDR1 is MNHNS and CDR2 is SASEGT. The CDR3 loop is CASIANYGYTF. For the CDR3, the DNA is TGTGCCAGCATTGCGAACTATGGCTACACCTTC.

The genes are TRBV4-2 and TRBJ1-3; 7 bases are a match to TRBD1. Looked up from germline, CDR1 is LGHNA and CDR2 is YNFKEQ. The CDR3 spans 17 residues. The ends lost 1 base at V and 0 bases at J; junction bases unmatched: 6. CDR3 sequence: CASSQAQGVFSGNTIYF. DNA for the CDR3: TGTGCCAGCAGCCAAGCTCAGGGGGTTTTCTCTGGAAACACCATATATTTT.

The chain joins TRBV5-1 to TRBJ2-7, with D perhaps matching TRBD1 (6 bases). Germline CDR1 is SGHRS and CDR2 is YFSETQ. The length of the CDR3 is 16 residues. V shed 0 bases and J shed 5 bases, with 18 bases lying between them. The CDR3 coding sequence is TGCGCCAGCAGCTTGGGCCTATCAGGGGCGTGGGACGAGCAGTACTTC. It codes for CASSLGLSGAWDEQYF.